Presented here are 14 T cell receptor beta chains from one specimen sequenced in a study of T cell responses to AZD1222 COVID-19 vaccine. The repertoire was sequenced with immunoSEQ multiplex PCR; TCRdb's copy has only in-frame clones and lacks some. The sample contains fewer than 200,000 clones, around nine tenths of which appear only once. The material sequenced was peripheral blood, taken on day 0 of AZD1222 vaccination. These receptors were collected from an adult in good health.

The rearrangement uses TRBV7-8 and TRBJ1-6; TRBD1 might be the D (6 bases). Per the germline V gene, CDR1 is SGHVS and CDR2 is FQNEAQ. The CDR3 extends over 15 amino acids. Trimming cost V 5 bases and J 7 bases, with 15 bases left between them. CDR3 DNA sequence: TGTGCCAGCAGCAACATAATAACAGGGAATTCACCCCTCCACTTT. Its translation is CASSNIITGNSPLHF.

CDR3 bases: TGCGCCAGCAGCTTGACCACAGGATCTTACGAGCAGTACTTC. It translates to CASSLTTGSYEQYF. The chain couples TRBV5-1 to TRBJ2-7; D might be TRBD1 (5 bases). Germline assignment: CDR1 SGHRS and CDR2 YFSETQ. V lost 1 base and J 4 bases, leaving 12 bases between the germline ends. The CDR3 extends over 14 amino acids.

The rearrangement links TRBV9 to TRBJ1-2; D unclear. Germline-derived CDR1 and CDR2 are SGDLS and YYNGEE. Trimming shortened V by 4 bases and J by 4 bases, and 17 bases separated the two germline ends. CDR3 length equals 15 residues. The CDR3 is CASSSHTGRIYGYTF. CDR3 coding DNA: TGTGCCAGCAGCTCACACACCGGACGGATCTATGGCTACACCTTC.

The chain couples TRBV20-1 to TRBJ1-3; 9 bases match TRBD1. The V gene end was trimmed by 3 bases and the J gene end by 3 bases; junction bases not matched to a gene: 6. Looked up from germline, CDR1 is DFQATT and CDR2 is SNEGSKA (reference sequence). The CDR3 contains 15 residues. The CDR3 region is CSASYTGGFGNTIYF. CDR3 nucleotides: TGCAGTGCTAGTTACACAGGGGGCTTTGGAAACACCATATATTTT.

This chain uses TRBV18 with TRBJ2-5; a possible D gene is TRBD2 (5 bases). The CDR3 sequence is 14 residues long. Germline CDR1 and CDR2: KGHSH and LQKENI. Trimming pared 0 bases from V and 0 bases from J, leaving 5 bases between. The DNA for the CDR3 is TGTGCCAGCTCACCACCGGACTACCAAGAGACCCAGTACTTC. Translation: CASSPPDYQETQYF.

This chain links TRBV6-6 with TRBJ2-7, with 7 bases matching TRBD1. With 2 bases clipped from V and 5 bases from J, the junction kept 6 bases outside the gene matches. CDR1 and CDR2 (germline): MNHNY, SVGAGI (reference sequence). This CDR3 has 14 amino acids. The CDR3 here is CASSYGQANDEQYF. CDR3 coding DNA: TGTGCCAGCAGTTACGGACAGGCCAACGACGAGCAGTACTTC.

V usage is TRBV6-5 and J usage is TRBJ1-2; TRBD1 is a possible D gene (5 bases). CDR1 is MNHEY, CDR2 SVGAGI, per germline. The CDR3 length is 12 residues. Between the trimmed V and J ends, which lost 6 bases and 8 bases, there was a span of 13 bases. The CDR3 reads CASRNPQGGYTF. The CDR3 DNA is TGTGCCAGCAGAAACCCTCAGGGAGGCTACACCTTC.

The rearrangement joins TRBV11-2 to TRBJ1-2, with D possibly matching TRBD1 (6 bases). The CDR3 is 14 amino acids. V gave up 4 bases and J gave up 3 bases, with 12 bases separating them. Germline V gene data show CDR1 as SGHAT and CDR2 as FQNNGV. For the CDR3, the DNA is TGTGCCAGCAGCTCCGGAAGGGGGTACTATGGCTACACCTTC. As protein: CASSSGRGYYGYTF.

The chain employs TRBV6-5 and TRBJ1-2; the D gene is possibly TRBD1 (5 bases). V dropped 1 base and J dropped 5 bases, with 14 bases sitting between them. Germline CDR1 and CDR2: MNHEY and SVGAGI. CDR3 length: 15 residues. CDR3 coding DNA: TGTGCCAGCAGTTACTTGGTTATCGGGGGGTATGGCTACACCTTC. Its translation: CASSYLVIGGYGYTF.

Only one count was recorded for this clone. This chain connects TRBV3-1 (or the pseudogene TRBV3-2) to TRBJ2-1; 7 bases are a match to TRBD2. This CDR3 spans 15 amino acids. The ends lost 3 bases at V and 2 bases at J; junction bases unmatched: 4. The germline V gene has CDR1 LGHDT and CDR2 YNNKEL (reference sequence). Here the CDR3 reads CASSHGAGAYNEQFF. CDR3 bases: TGTGCCAGCAGCCACGGCGCGGGGGCCTACAATGAGCAGTTCTTC.

The chain combines TRBV27 with TRBJ1-6; tentative D call: TRBD1 (5 bases). V was shortened by 5 bases and J by 6 bases, with 17 bases between the two germline ends. The CDR3 spans 16 residues. Germline-derived CDR1 and CDR2 are MNHEY and SMNVEV (reference sequence). CDR3 sequence (DNA): TGTGCCAGCAGTCCCAGGCTCCCGGGGGGTAATTCACCCCTCCACTTT. It specifies CASSPRLPGGNSPLHF.

The rearrangement joins TRBV19 to TRBJ1-5; a possible D gene is TRBD1 (5 bases). Germline lookup yields CDR1 LNHDA and CDR2 SQIVND (reference sequence). Between the trimmed V and J ends, which lost 5 bases and 4 bases, there was a span of 12 bases. CDR3 length equals 14 residues. The CDR3 protein is CASSARGPNQPQHF. As DNA, the CDR3 is TGTGCCAGTAGTGCTCGGGGCCCGAATCAGCCCCAGCATTTT.

V is TRBV19 and J is TRBJ2-4, with 8 nucleotides matching TRBD1. This CDR3 has 13 residues. Trimming at V came to 8 bases and at J to 4 bases, leaving 4 bases not matched to a gene. Germline CDR1 is LNHDA and CDR2 is SQIVND (reference sequence). The CDR3 nucleotides are TGTGCCAGTGTGGACAGGGTGAAAAACATTCAGTACTTC. This codes for CASVDRVKNIQYF. Using reference TRBV19 and TRBJ2-4 for the parts outside the CDR3, the full variable domain is DGGITQSPKYLFRKEGQNVTLSCEQNLNHDAMYWYRQDPGQGLRLIYYSQIVNDFQKGDIAEGYSVSREKKESFPLTVTSAQKNPTAFYLCASVDRVKNIQYFGAGTRLSVL.

V and J are TRBV5-5 and TRBJ2-1, with 7 bases that match TRBD1. The germline V gene has CDR1 SGHKS and CDR2 YYEKEE (reference sequence). This CDR3 is built from 15 residues. V gave up 3 bases and J gave up 9 bases; unmatched junction bases: 12. The CDR3, as DNA: TGTGCCAGCAGCTATAGGACAGGTGCCCACGGTGAGCAGTTCTTC. It translates to CASSYRTGAHGEQFF.